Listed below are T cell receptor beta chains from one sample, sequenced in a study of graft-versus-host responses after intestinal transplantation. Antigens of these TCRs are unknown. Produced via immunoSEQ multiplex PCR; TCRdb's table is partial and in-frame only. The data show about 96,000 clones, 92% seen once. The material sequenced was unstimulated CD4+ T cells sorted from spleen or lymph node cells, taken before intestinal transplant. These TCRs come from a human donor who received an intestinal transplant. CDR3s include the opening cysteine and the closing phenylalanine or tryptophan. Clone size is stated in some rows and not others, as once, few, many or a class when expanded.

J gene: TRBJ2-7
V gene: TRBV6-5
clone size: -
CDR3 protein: CASSYSGGRSPEQYF

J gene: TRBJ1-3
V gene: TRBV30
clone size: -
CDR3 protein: CAWSAQHIPGNTIYF

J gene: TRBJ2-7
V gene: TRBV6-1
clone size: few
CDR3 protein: CASSEAVARQYF

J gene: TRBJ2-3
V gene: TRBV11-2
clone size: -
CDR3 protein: CASSLDRSLDTQYF

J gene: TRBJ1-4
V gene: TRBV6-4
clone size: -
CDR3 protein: CASSDSKGGDEKLFF

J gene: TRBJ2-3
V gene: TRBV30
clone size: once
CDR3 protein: CAWSGPSGSADTQYF

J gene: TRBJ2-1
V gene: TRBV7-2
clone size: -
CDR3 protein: CASSLGQYNEQFF

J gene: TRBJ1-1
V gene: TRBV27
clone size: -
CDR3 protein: CASREGRSYTEAFF

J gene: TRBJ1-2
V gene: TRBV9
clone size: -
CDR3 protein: CASSVGVGVGYTF

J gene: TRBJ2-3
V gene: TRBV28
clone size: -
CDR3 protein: CASRMTGTDTQYF